These 24 T cell receptor beta chains came from one sample sequenced in a study of T cell changes during pregnancy in multiple sclerosis. Repertoires were generated with immunoSEQ multiplex PCR, while TCRdb's copy carries only in-frame clones and drops some. This table holds some 59,000 clones, less than 95% found once. The sequencing used peripheral blood, collected in the third trimester of pregnancy. Receptors were obtained from a female donor in good health, enrolled as a control in a pregnancy study.

This clone occurred once. This chain connects TRBV4-2 to TRBJ2-7; 9 positions agree with TRBD2. The germline gives CDR1 LGHNA, CDR2 YNFKEQ. Trimming removed 3 bases from V and 7 bases from J; junction bases left unmatched: 7. The CDR3 consists of 14 residues. CDR3 bases: TGTGCCAGCAGCCAGCCACTAGCGGGTGAAGAGCAGTACTTC. It is translated as CASSQPLAGEEQYF.

The chain joins TRBV18 to TRBJ1-5; D might be TRBD1 (6 bases). This CDR3 comprises 16 residues. Germline values: CDR1 KGHSH, CDR2 LQKENI. V lost 3 bases and J lost 0, with 12 bases in between. The CDR3 region is CASSPDRFPSNQPQHF. The CDR3 bases are TGTGCCAGCTCACCGGACAGATTTCCTAGCAATCAGCCCCAGCATTTT.

V and J are TRBV30 and TRBJ1-4; D is uncertain. CDR3 length: 13 residues. The V end lost 2 bases, the J end lost 3 bases, and 7 bases lay between the germline ends. Germline-derived CDR1 and CDR2 are GTSNPN and SVGIG (reference sequence). The CDR3 sequence: CAWSPGSNEKLFF. The CDR3 DNA sequence: TGTGCCTGGAGTCCGGGTTCTAATGAAAAACTGTTTTTT. The variable domain in full, completed from reference TRBV30 and TRBJ1-4, reads SQTIHQWPATLVQPVGSPLSLECTVEGTSNPNLYWYRQAAGRGLQLLFYSVGIGQISSEVPQNLSASRPQDRQFILSSKKLLLSDSGFYLCAWSPGSNEKLFFGSGTQLSVL.

The chain is built from TRBV9 and TRBJ1-1; D is perhaps TRBD1 (5 bases). With 4 bases removed from V and 3 bases from J, the gap between germline ends came to 19 bases. This CDR3 contains 16 residues. Germline CDR1 and CDR2: SGDLS and YYNGEE. The CDR3 loop reads CASSQGGRRWDTEAFF. CDR3 bases: TGTGCCAGCAGCCAGGGAGGGCGCCGGTGGGACACTGAAGCTTTCTTT.

The chain links TRBV5-1 to TRBJ2-5, with 7 bases identical to TRBD1. Germline CDR1 reads SGHRS; CDR2 reads YFSETQ. V shed 0 bases and J 0 bases; nucleotides not matched to a gene: 5. CDR3 length: 16 residues. CDR3 amino acids: CASSLVGQEYQETQYF. CDR3 DNA sequence: TGCGCCAGCAGCTTGGTTGGACAGGAGTACCAAGAGACCCAGTACTTC. Full variable domain (missing parts from reference TRBV5-1 and TRBJ2-5): KAGVTQTPRYLIKTRGQQVTLSCSPISGHRSVSWYQQTPGQGLQFLFEYFSETQRNKGNFPGRFSGRQFSNSRSEMNVSTLELGDSALYLCASSLVGQEYQETQYFGPGTRLLVL.

The CDR3: CAWSDGSTGELFF. The DNA for the CDR3 is TGTGCCTGGAGTGACGGGTCCACCGGGGAGCTGTTTTTT. The rearrangement joins TRBV30 to TRBJ2-2; no reliable D call. The germline gives CDR1 GTSNPN, CDR2 SVGIG (reference sequence). The CDR3 contains 13 residues. V shed 1 base and J shed 4 bases, with 7 bases lying between them.

The genes are TRBV7-2 and TRBJ2-1, with D maybe TRBD1 (5 bases). V was cut by 2 bases and J by 3 bases, with 11 bases left in between. Germline lookup yields CDR1 SGHTA and CDR2 FQGNSA. The CDR3 extends over 15 amino acids. The CDR3 loop is CASSLQGGDYNEQFF. The CDR3 nucleotides read TGTGCCAGCAGCTTACAGGGTGGAGACTACAATGAGCAGTTCTTC.

The rearrangement joins TRBV19 to TRBJ1-3; the D is unclear. Germline CDR1 and CDR2: LNHDA and SQIVND (reference sequence). V lost 3 bases and J lost 2, with 11 bases in between. The CDR3 has 15 amino acids. Here the CDR3 DNA reads TGTGCCAGTAGTATGCTACCAAGTACTGGAAACACCATATATTTT. It encodes CASSMLPSTGNTIYF.

The rearrangement links TRBV29-1 to TRBJ2-1, with 11 bases identical to TRBD1. The V and J ends lost 7 bases and 6 bases, in that order; junction bases with no gene match: 8. This CDR3 is 14 amino acids long. Germline CDR1 SQVTM, CDR2 ANQGSEA. CDR3 sequence reads: CSARTGTGGNEQFF. CDR3 coding DNA: TGCAGCGCAAGGACCGGGACAGGGGGCAATGAGCAGTTCTTC.

This clone was counted a single time. The chain couples TRBV28 to TRBJ1-1; no definite D call. The CDR3 is 14 amino acids. Germline V gives CDR1 MDHEN, CDR2 SYDVKM. V lost 2 bases to trimming and J lost 0 bases, with 7 bases between them. CDR3 amino acids: CASSLRRMNTEAFF. As DNA, the CDR3 is TGTGCCAGCAGTTTAAGGCGGATGAACACTGAAGCTTTCTTT.

The chain is built from TRBV27 and TRBJ2-7, with 8 bases identical to TRBD2. Germline CDR1 is MNHEY and CDR2 is SMNVEV (reference sequence). Losses at the gene ends were 3 bases for V and 3 bases for J; bases not matched to a gene: 4. The CDR3 consists of 14 residues. The CDR3 is CASSLAGGGYEQYF. The CDR3 region has the DNA TGTGCCAGCAGTTTGGCGGGGGGTGGCTACGAGCAGTACTTC.

The chain links TRBV7-8 to TRBJ1-1; D call uncertain. CDR3 length: 12 amino acids. V lost 1 base and J 6 bases, leaving 6 bases between the germline ends. The germline V gene has CDR1 SGHVS and CDR2 FQNEAQ. CDR3 region: CASSLGSPEAFF. The CDR3, as DNA: TGTGCCAGCAGCTTAGGCAGTCCTGAAGCTTTCTTT.

The rearrangement links TRBV6-1 to TRBJ2-3; no clear D gene. Germline lookup yields CDR1 MNHNS and CDR2 SASEGT. The CDR3 extends over 13 amino acids. The germline V and J ends were trimmed by 3 bases and 2 bases, with 6 bases remaining between them. In nucleotides, the CDR3 is TGTGCCAGCAGTGACCAGGACACAGATACGCAGTATTTT. Translated: CASSDQDTDTQYF.

The V gene is TRBV2, the J gene TRBJ2-3; maybe TRBD1 (6 bases). This CDR3 region has 15 residues. Deletions cut 6 bases from V and 1 base from J, with 14 bases between. Per germline, CDR1 SNHLY and CDR2 FYNNEI. The CDR3 protein is CASRLQGTGTDTQYF. As DNA, the CDR3 is TGTGCCAGCAGACTTCAGGGGACGGGCACAGATACGCAGTATTTT. Together with reference TRBV2 and TRBJ2-3, the CDR3 gives the full variable domain: EPEVTQTPSHQVTQMGQEVILRCVPISNHLYFYWYRQILGQKVEFLVSFYNNEISEKSEIFDDQFSVERPDGSNFTLKIRSTKLEDSAMYFCASRLQGTGTDTQYFGPGTRLTVL.

The DNA of the CDR3 is TGTGCCAGCAGCTTAGTACAGGTACCGTCCGGCTACACCTTC. Encoded protein: CASSLVQVPSGYTF. The rearrangement joins TRBV7-2 to TRBJ1-2; weak D call: TRBD1 (5 bases). Trimming left V 1 base short and J 8 bases short, with 14 bases between. The CDR3 is made up of 14 amino acids. Germline V gene data show CDR1 as SGHTA and CDR2 as FQGNSA.

This rearrangement joins TRBV7-6 to TRBJ2-7; maybe TRBD2 (5 bases). In germline, CDR1 is SGHVS, CDR2 FNYEAQ. V lost 5 bases and J lost 0, with 14 bases in between. This CDR3 is 15 amino acids long. Written as DNA, the CDR3 is TGTGCCAGCAGCCCCCAGGTTACTAGCTCCTACGAGCAGTACTTC. Protein: CASSPQVTSSYEQYF.

The chain employs TRBV2 and TRBJ2-5; TRBD1 matches 7 bases. The CDR3 loop spans 16 amino acids. Germline lookup yields CDR1 SNHLY and CDR2 FYNNEI. V dropped 0 bases and J dropped 3; count of bases not matched to a gene: 7. This CDR3 reads CASSEALAGGKETQYF. The CDR3 region has the DNA TGTGCCAGCAGTGAAGCGCTGGCAGGGGGAAAAGAGACCCAGTACTTC.

The V gene is TRBV6-5, the J gene TRBJ1-2; D is uncertain. Trimming removed 5 bases at V and 0 bases at J, with 10 bases between. The length of the CDR3 is 14 residues. CDR1 is MNHEY, CDR2 SVGAGI, per germline. CDR3 loop: CASSQLRANYGYTF. The CDR3 nucleotides read TGTGCCAGCAGTCAACTCCGGGCTAACTATGGCTACACCTTC.

This clone was observed a few times. This chain links TRBV28 with TRBJ1-2, with D possibly TRBD1 on 5 matching bases. CDR1 is MDHEN and CDR2 is SYDVKM in the germline V gene. CDR3 length: 12 residues. The V end lost 6 bases, the J end lost 8 bases, and 13 bases lay between the germline ends. The CDR3 DNA sequence: TGTGCCAGCAGGCCCCAGGGAAGGGGCTACACCTTC. Translated: CASRPQGRGYTF.

The J gene is TRBJ2-2, the V gene TRBV4-1; tentatively, D is TRBD2 (5 bases). Germline V gene lookup returns CDR1 MGHRA and CDR2 YSYEKL. The ends were cut back, 6 bases at V and 1 base at J, with 9 bases in the middle. This CDR3 spans 14 amino acids. For the CDR3, the DNA is TGCGCCAGCAGTCCAGGACTGAACACCGGGGAGCTGTTTTTT. Its protein is CASSPGLNTGELFF.

The rearrangement joins TRBV4-3 to TRBJ1-1; D unclear. Looked up from germline, CDR1 is LGHNA and CDR2 is YSLEER. Trimming removed 0 bases from V and 0 bases from J, with 5 bases in between. The CDR3 totals 14 residues. This CDR3 reads CASSQDQVNTEAFF. CDR3 bases: TGCGCCAGCAGCCAAGACCAGGTGAACACTGAAGCTTTCTTT.

The V and J genes are TRBV7-9 and TRBJ1-1; 12 positions agree with TRBD1. J gave up 5 bases and V 2 bases, and 6 bases lay outside the gene matches. This CDR3 is 16 amino acids long. CDR1 is SEHNR and CDR2 is FQNEAQ in the germline V gene (reference sequence). CDR3 coding DNA: TGTGCCAGCAGCTTATCGGGACAGGGGGCGCTGACTGAAGCTTTCTTT. Protein product: CASSLSGQGALTEAFF.

J is TRBJ1-5 and V is TRBV19, with D maybe TRBD1 (5 bases). V was shortened by 3 bases and J by 1 base, with 10 bases between the two germline ends. This CDR3 comprises 15 residues. Germline lookup yields CDR1 LNHDA and CDR2 SQIVND (reference sequence). The CDR3 DNA reads TGTGCCAGTAGTATTGGACACAACAGCAATCAGCCCCAGCATTTT. This translates into CASSIGHNSNQPQHF.

This clone has just a few counts. The CDR3 spells CASSKLADSYEQYF. Here the CDR3 DNA reads TGTGCCAGCAGTAAACTAGCGGACTCCTACGAGCAGTACTTC. V and J are TRBV6-4 and TRBJ2-7; 8 nucleotides match TRBD2. J lost 0 bases, V lost 5 bases, and 3 bases had no gene match. The CDR3 totals 14 residues. Germline loops: CDR1 MRHNA, CDR2 SNTAGT.